This TCR beta chain was captured by sequencing in a study of blood T cell repertoires in COVID-19. Whole-study context: T cells, B-cell-depleted T cells, or PBMCs supplied cDNA or gDNA.

Clones were sequenced by immunoSEQ multiplex PCR, and TCRdb holds only the in-frame ones, with some missing. Here the sample spans 130,000 to 150,000 clones, roughly 76% being singletons. Per the germline V gene, CDR1 is PRHDT and CDR2 is FYEKMQ (reference sequence). This CDR3 has 14 amino acids. The ends were cut back, 5 bases at V and 5 bases at J, with 15 bases in the middle. The V gene is TRBV13, the J gene TRBJ1-1; D is possibly TRBD1 (5 bases). The material sequenced was peripheral blood. The TCR was taken from a human donor with acute or convalescent COVID-19. The donor label of this sample is uncertain. The CDR3 sequence is CASSTLGGSTEAFF. The CDR3 region has the DNA TGTGCCAGCAGCACTCTGGGGGGAAGTACTGAAGCTTTCTTT.